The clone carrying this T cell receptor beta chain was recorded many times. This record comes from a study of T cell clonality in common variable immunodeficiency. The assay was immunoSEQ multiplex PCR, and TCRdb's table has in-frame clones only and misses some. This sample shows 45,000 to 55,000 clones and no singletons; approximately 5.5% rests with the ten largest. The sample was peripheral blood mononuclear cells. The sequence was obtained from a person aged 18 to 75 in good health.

Here the CDR3 reads CASSDGWTGTYEQYF. CDR3 bases read: TGTGCCAGCAGTGACGGATGGACAGGGACCTACGAG. This sequence joins TRBV6-1 and TRBJ2-7; 8 bases agree with TRBD1. The CDR3 end is not reached by the read, which stops 3 residues before it; the germline J gene fills it in. CDR1 MNHNS and CDR2 SASEGT come from the germline V gene. Unmatched junction bases numbered 6, after V lost 3 bases and J lost 2 bases. This CDR3 comprises 15 residues.